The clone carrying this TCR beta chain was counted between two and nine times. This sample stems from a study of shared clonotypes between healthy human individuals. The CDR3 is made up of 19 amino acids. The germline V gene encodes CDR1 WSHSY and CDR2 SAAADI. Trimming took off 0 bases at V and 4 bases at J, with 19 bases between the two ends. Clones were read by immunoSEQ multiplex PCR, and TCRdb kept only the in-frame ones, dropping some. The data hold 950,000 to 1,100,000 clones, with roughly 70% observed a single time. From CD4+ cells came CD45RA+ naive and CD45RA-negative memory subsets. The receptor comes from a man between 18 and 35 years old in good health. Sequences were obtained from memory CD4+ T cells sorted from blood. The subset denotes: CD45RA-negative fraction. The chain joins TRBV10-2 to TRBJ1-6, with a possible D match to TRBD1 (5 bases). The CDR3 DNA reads TGCGCCAGCAGTGAGTCCGTGGGGAGGGGTGTGAATTATAATTCACCCCTCCACTTT. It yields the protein CASSESVGRGVNYNSPLHF.